What follows are 25 T cell receptor beta chains derived from one specimen sequenced in a study of blood T cell repertoires in COVID-19. Sequenced by immunoSEQ multiplex PCR; TCRdb stores in-frame clones only, minus some. Among around 390,000 clones listed, approximately 87% were seen once. Sequenced sample: PBMCs or T cells enriched from blood (not recorded which). These receptors came from a woman between 45 and 60 years old who had recovered from COVID-19.

The genes are TRBV11-2 and TRBJ1-3; D gene unclear. Germline values: CDR1 SGHAT, CDR2 FQNNGV. The CDR3 is 14 amino acids. Deletions cut 6 bases from V and 2 bases from J, with 11 bases between. CDR3 region: CASSRGAAGNTIYF. CDR3 coding DNA: TGTGCCAGCAGTCGAGGCGCAGCTGGAAACACCATATATTTT.

The rearrangement uses TRBV10-3 and TRBJ1-5; D is unclear. V was shortened by 0 bases and J by 0 bases, with 9 bases between the two germline ends. The CDR3 contains 16 residues. Looked up from germline, CDR1 is ENHRY and CDR2 is SYGVKD. The CDR3 loop reads CAISESPRNSNQPQHF. The CDR3 bases are TGTGCCATCAGTGAGTCGCCCAGGAATAGCAATCAGCCCCAGCATTTT.

The chain carries TRBV11-3 and TRBJ1-1; 9 bases match TRBD1. This CDR3 comprises 15 residues. Germline V lookup: CDR1 SGHNT, CDR2 YENEEA. V lost 5 bases to trimming and J lost 2 bases; unmatched junction nucleotides: 6. CDR3 sequence reads: CASSQGQGRNTEAFF. The CDR3 bases are TGTGCCAGCAGCCAGGGACAGGGCAGAAACACTGAAGCTTTCTTT.

This clone appeared once. The V call is TRBV19, the J call TRBJ2-7, with D hard to call. The V gene lost 4 bases and the J gene lost 0 bases, with 7 bases spanning the gap. The CDR3 sequence is 13 residues long. Germline V gene data show CDR1 as LNHDA and CDR2 as SQIVND (reference sequence). The CDR3 region has the DNA TGTGCCAGTAGTAGGGCTGTCTCCTACGAGCAGTACTTC. This sequence encodes CASSRAVSYEQYF.

The rearrangement uses TRBV23-1 and TRBJ2-7; tentative D call: TRBD2 (5 bases). TRBV23-1 is filed as an ORF, its function uncertain. The length of the CDR3 is 13 residues. Trimming took off 2 bases at V and 1 base at J, with 6 bases between the two ends. CDR3 protein: CASSQRESYEQYF. DNA of the CDR3: TGCGCCAGCAGTCAAAGGGAGTCCTACGAGCAGTACTTC.

In its sample, this clone was seen a few times. V is TRBV4-3 and J is TRBJ1-3; no clear D gene. With 3 bases removed from V and 4 bases from J, the gap between germline ends came to 22 bases. This CDR3 is built from 18 residues. In germline, CDR1 is LGHNA, CDR2 YSLEER. CDR3 sequence (DNA): TGCGCCAGCAGCCAGGACGTGGCGGGGTCAGGCGGCGGAAACACCATATATTTT. This gives the protein CASSQDVAGSGGGNTIYF.

The V gene is TRBV6-2 or TRBV6-3, the J gene TRBJ2-5; D gene ambiguous. This CDR3 has 16 amino acids. Germline lookup yields CDR1 MNHEY and CDR2 SVGEGT. Trimming took off 5 bases at V and 10 bases at J, with 26 bases between the two ends. The CDR3 DNA sequence: TGTGCCAGCAGTCCAGTGGTGACCACGGAGAAGATTGGCCAGTACTTC. It encodes CASSPVVTTEKIGQYF.

J is TRBJ2-7 and V is TRBV2; TRBD1 agrees at 7 bases. Germline CDR1 is SNHLY and CDR2 is FYNNEI. Trimming cost V 3 bases and J 6 bases; bases outside gene matches: 11. The CDR3 has 15 residues. The CDR3 is CASSELPTGRSEQYF. As DNA, the CDR3 is TGTGCCAGCAGTGAGCTGCCGACAGGGCGGTCCGAGCAGTACTTC.

The chain employs TRBV6-2 or TRBV6-3 and TRBJ2-2, with D unclear. Germline-derived CDR1 and CDR2 are MNHEY and SVGEGT. The CDR3 is 15 amino acids. The V end was cut by 0 bases, the J end by 2 bases, with 7 bases between. Here the CDR3 reads CASSYSGGNTGELFF. The CDR3 bases are TGTGCCAGCAGTTACTCAGGCGGCAACACCGGGGAGCTGTTTTTT.

This clone was seen ten or more times. The chain is built from TRBV23-1 and TRBJ2-7; TRBD1 might be the D (5 bases). TRBV23-1 is an ORF for which the function is uncertain. This CDR3 has 13 residues. Trimming left V 2 bases short and J 2 bases short, with 7 bases between. CDR3 protein: CASSQLQAYEQYF. The CDR3 bases are TGCGCCAGCAGTCAACTACAGGCCTACGAGCAGTACTTC.

The chain uses TRBV3-1 (or the pseudogene TRBV3-2) and TRBJ2-2; TRBD1 agrees at 7 bases. The CDR3 extends over 12 amino acids. The germline V gene has CDR1 LGHDT and CDR2 YNNKEL (reference sequence). Trimming at V came to 1 base and at J to 12 bases, leaving 2 bases not matched to a gene. This chain's CDR3 is CASSQGGQKLFF. CDR3 DNA: TGTGCCAGCAGCCAAGGGGGACAGAAGCTGTTTTTT.

The chain carries TRBV7-9 and TRBJ1-1, with TRBD1 matching over 11 bases. Germline V gene sequence: CDR1 SEHNR, CDR2 FQNEAQ (reference sequence). The CDR3 sequence is 13 residues long. Trimming took 5 bases from V and 10 from J; bases not matched to a gene: 6. The CDR3 DNA reads as TGTGCCAGCAGCCTAGGACAGGGGGCGAGAGCTTTCTTT. Its translation is CASSLGQGARAFF.

This rearrangement joins TRBV18 to TRBJ1-3, with TRBD1 identical over 9 bases. V lost 3 bases, J lost 4 bases, and 10 bases stayed unmatched. Germline V gives CDR1 KGHSH, CDR2 LQKENI. The CDR3 contains 17 residues. In DNA, the CDR3 is TGTGCCAGCTCACCCTTCGAGGACAGGGGAACGGGAAACACCATATATTTT. Protein: CASSPFEDRGTGNTIYF.

The chain joins TRBV27 to TRBJ2-4; possibly TRBD1 for D (6 bases). Germline CDR1 is MNHEY and CDR2 is SMNVEV (reference sequence). Trimming shortened V by 6 bases and J by 5 bases, and 17 bases separated the two germline ends. This CDR3 comprises 15 residues. In nucleotides, the CDR3 is TGTGCCAGCAGCCTTGCCCTGGACAGTCAAAACATTCAGTACTTC. This sequence encodes CASSLALDSQNIQYF.

The CDR3 here is CASSLKALSSTKLYEQYF. CDR3 nucleotide sequence: TGTGCCAGCAGCCTAAAGGCCCTTTCGTCAACTAAACTCTACGAGCAGTACTTC. The V gene is TRBV7-2, the J gene TRBJ2-7; no definite D call. Germline-derived CDR1 and CDR2 are SGHTA and FQGNSA. V lost 5 bases and J 3 bases, leaving 26 bases between the germline ends. CDR3 length equals 18 residues.

The chain is built from TRBV29-1 and TRBJ2-7; possible D gene TRBD2, 5 bases. This CDR3 spans 11 amino acids. The V gene lost 7 bases and the J gene lost 6 bases, with 13 bases spanning the gap. The V gene's germline CDR1 is SQVTM and CDR2 ANQGSEA. CDR3 residues: CSAAKGVEQYF. DNA for the CDR3: TGCAGCGCCGCGAAGGGAGTCGAGCAGTACTTC.

The CDR3 sequence is CASSLLLVLSTDTQYF. CDR3 in DNA: TGTGCCAGCAGCTTATTACTAGTTCTTAGCACAGATACGCAGTATTTT. The V gene is TRBV5-6, the J gene TRBJ2-3, with D maybe TRBD2 (5 bases). The V gene lost 2 bases and the J gene lost 0 bases, with 13 bases spanning the gap. The CDR3 totals 16 residues. CDR1 and CDR2 (germline): SGHDT, YYEEEE.

The gene calls are TRBV5-8 and TRBJ2-7; D might be TRBD1 (6 bases). CDR3 length equals 13 residues. Deletions cut 7 bases from V and 7 bases from J, with 18 bases between. The germline V gene encodes CDR1 SGHTS and CDR2 YDEGEE. This CDR3 is CASGTHRVGEQYF. The CDR3 DNA sequence: TGTGCCAGCGGAACACACAGGGTTGGGGAGCAGTACTTC. Full variable domain (rest looked up from reference TRBV5-8 and TRBJ2-7): EAGVTQSPTHLIKTRGQQATLRCSPISGHTSVYWYQQALGLGLQFLLWYDEGEERNRGNFPPRFSGRQFPNYSSELNVNALELEDSALYLCASGTHRVGEQYFGPGTRLTVT.

The gene calls are TRBV2 and TRBJ2-1; 8 bases are a match to TRBD1. Trimming at V came to 6 bases and at J to 8 bases, leaving 6 bases not matched to a gene. This CDR3 contains 13 residues. CDR1 and CDR2 from the germline V gene are SNHLY and FYNNEI. The CDR3, as DNA: TGTGCCAGCAGGTGGACAGGGTTTGATGAGCAGTTCTTC. Residues: CASRWTGFDEQFF.

The chain is built from TRBV18 and TRBJ2-1; weak D call: TRBD1 (6 bases). CDR1 is KGHSH and CDR2 is LQKENI in the germline V gene. The germline V and J ends were trimmed by 6 bases and 5 bases, with 14 bases remaining between them. The CDR3 runs 14 residues. The CDR3 spells CASSEDRINNEQFF. The CDR3 nucleotides are TGTGCCAGCTCCGAAGACAGGATCAACAATGAGCAGTTCTTC.

The chain recombines TRBV5-6 with TRBJ1-2; 8 bases line up with TRBD1. Germline V lookup: CDR1 SGHDT, CDR2 YYEEEE. J was trimmed by 5 bases and V by 4 bases; bases with no gene match: 10. The CDR3 is 15 amino acids. This CDR3 is CASSPGQGGRYGYTF. The CDR3 DNA reads as TGTGCCAGCAGCCCCGGACAGGGTGGACGGTATGGCTACACCTTC.

The chain is built from TRBV6-5 and TRBJ1-3, with TRBD1 as a possible D gene (5 bases). Trimming took 5 bases from V and 4 from J, leaving 15 bases between them. The CDR3 runs 15 residues. Per the germline V gene, CDR1 is MNHEY and CDR2 is SVGAGI. CDR3 nucleotide sequence: TGTGCCAGCAGTATTTCCGGGGGGAAAGGAAACACCATATATTTT. It codes for CASSISGGKGNTIYF.

The V and J genes are TRBV7-9 and TRBJ1-1; D not certain. Looked up from germline, CDR1 is SEHNR and CDR2 is FQNEAQ (reference sequence). Trimming stripped 8 bases from V and 3 bases from J, with 7 bases between. This CDR3 is 11 amino acids long. CDR3 nucleotide sequence: TGTGCCAGCCCGTTCGACACTGAAGCTTTCTTT. Its protein product is CASPFDTEAFF.

CDR3 bases: TGTGCCAGTAAATCCGTTAGGGACAGTACTAATTCACCCCTCCACTTT. It yields the protein CASKSVRDSTNSPLHF. The J gene is TRBJ1-6, the V gene TRBV19; 7 bases align to TRBD1. The CDR3 has 16 amino acids. With V trimmed by 7 bases and J by 6 bases, 12 bases remained unmatched. Germline V CDR1 and CDR2: LNHDA, SQIVND (reference sequence).

V usage is TRBV28 and J usage is TRBJ1-5; no definite D call. The CDR3 length is 15 residues. Per germline, CDR1 MDHEN and CDR2 SYDVKM. Trimming shortened V by 2 bases and J by 3 bases, and 11 bases separated the two germline ends. The CDR3 loop reads CASSLARLNNQPQHF. The CDR3 DNA follows: TGTGCCAGCAGTTTAGCACGGTTAAACAATCAGCCCCAGCATTTT.